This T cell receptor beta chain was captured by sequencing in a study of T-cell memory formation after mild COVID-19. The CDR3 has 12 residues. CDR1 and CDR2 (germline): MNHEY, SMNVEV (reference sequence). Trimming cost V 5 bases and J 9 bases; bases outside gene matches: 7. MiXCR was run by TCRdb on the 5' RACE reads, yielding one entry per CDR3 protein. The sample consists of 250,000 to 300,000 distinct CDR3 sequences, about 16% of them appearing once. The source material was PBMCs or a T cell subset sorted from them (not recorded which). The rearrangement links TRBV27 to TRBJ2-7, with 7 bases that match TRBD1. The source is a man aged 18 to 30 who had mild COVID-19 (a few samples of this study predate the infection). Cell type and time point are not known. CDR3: CASSPDRVSQYV. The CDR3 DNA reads TGTGCCAGCAGTCCCGACAGGGTTTCGCAGTACGTC.